The 27 T cell receptor beta chains below come from one sample, sequenced in a study of CD8 T cells in ankylosing spondylitis. TCRdb re-called the 5' RACE reads through MiXCR, storing one row per CDR3 protein. The sample gives about 250,000 distinct CDR3 sequences, about 24% of which show up once; 0.6% to 0.75% is in the top ten. Sequencing used blood, either unsorted or a sorted T cell fraction (not recorded which). The receptor set was obtained from a male donor with ankylosing spondylitis or in good health (not recorded which).

This clonotype was seen ten or more times. The rearrangement joins TRBV29-1 to TRBJ2-3; TRBD1 agrees at 7 bases. Germline trimming cut 6 bases from V and 4 bases from J; bases unmatched to any gene: 10. CDR3 length equals 14 residues. Germline CDR1 and CDR2: SQVTM and ANQGSEA. The CDR3 DNA reads as TGCAGCGTCGGGGTTCGACAGGGTGCAGATACGCAGTATTTT. Its protein is CSVGVRQGADTQYF.

J is TRBJ1-1 and V is TRBV12-3 or TRBV12-4; possibly TRBD1 for D (5 bases). Trimming took 7 bases from V and 0 from J, leaving 15 bases between them. The CDR3 runs 15 residues. This CDR3 is CASTKEAGMNTEAFF. As DNA, the CDR3 is TGTGCCAGCACCAAAGAGGCAGGGATGAACACTGAAGCTTTCTTT.

The chain combines TRBV6-6 with TRBJ1-2; 7 bases line up with TRBD1. The CDR3 has 13 residues. Germline values: CDR1 MNHNY, CDR2 SVGAGI (reference sequence). V lost 5 bases to trimming and J lost 4 bases; unmatched junction nucleotides: 4. The DNA of the CDR3 is TGTGCCAGCAGTACCGGACAGGCCTATGGCTACACCTTC. It encodes CASSTGQAYGYTF.

In its sample, this clonotype was seen once. One end of the junction fails to match germline, which may point to a read error. As DNA, the CDR3 is TGTGCCAGCAGTAACGGGGACCCCCTATCCGTCTTC. It specifies CASSNGDPLSVF. This sequence joins TRBV12-3 or TRBV12-4 and TRBJ2-1; the D call may be TRBD1 or TRBD2 (5 bases each). The CDR3 has 12 amino acids.

This rearrangement joins TRBV20-1 to TRBJ2-3, with TRBD2 as a possible D gene (6 bases). The germline V gene encodes CDR1 DFQATT and CDR2 SNEGSKA (reference sequence). The V end was cut by 6 bases, the J end by 4 bases, with 14 bases between. The CDR3 is 13 residues long. The CDR3 sequence: CSAPAAGADTQYF. CDR3 nucleotides: TGCAGTGCCCCAGCAGCGGGCGCAGATACGCAGTATTTT.

The sample holds a few counts of this clonotype. The chain couples TRBV12-3 or TRBV12-4 to TRBJ1-6, with 8 positions matching TRBD1. This CDR3 region has 15 residues. The trim removed 6 bases at V and 9 bases at J, leaving 10 bases unmatched. CDR3 nucleotides: TGTGCCAGCAGCCCCTCGGACAGGGTGGGTTCACCCCTCCACTTT. Translating gives CASSPSDRVGSPLHF.

This clonotype was counted ten times or more. The J gene is TRBJ2-3, the V gene TRBV3-1, with 8 bases that match TRBD2. This CDR3 has 15 amino acids. Germline CDR1 is LGHDT and CDR2 is YNNKEL (reference sequence). V lost 6 bases, J lost 3 bases, and 8 bases stayed unmatched. CDR3 protein: CASSHSGGPTDTQYF. DNA of the CDR3: TGTGCCAGCAGTCATTCGGGGGGGCCAACAGATACGCAGTATTTT.

This clonotype was counted many times. This chain uses TRBV6-4 with TRBJ2-1, with D possibly being TRBD2 (6 bases). The length of the CDR3 is 22 residues. The germline gives CDR1 MRHNA, CDR2 SNTAGT. Trimming pared 7 bases from V and 5 bases from J, leaving 39 bases between. CDR3 region: CASTQGRLSGLNDRTANNEQFF. The DNA of the CDR3 is TGTGCCAGCACCCAAGGGAGGCTCTCGGGGCTGAACGACCGAACTGCTAACAATGAGCAGTTCTTC.

The CDR3, as DNA: TGTGCCAGCAGCGTAGTGACTAGCTGGGATGAGCAGTTCTTC. Its translation is CASSVVTSWDEQFF. The chain combines TRBV9 with TRBJ2-1, with 7 bases aligning to TRBD2. The CDR3 contains 14 residues. The V gene's germline CDR1 is SGDLS and CDR2 YYNGEE. Unmatched junction bases numbered 5, after V lost 0 bases and J lost 8 bases.

This clonotype was seen at least ten times. The genes are TRBV20-1 and TRBJ2-3, with D perhaps being TRBD1 or TRBD2 (7 bases each). This CDR3 has 14 amino acids. From germline, CDR1 is DFQATT and CDR2 SNEGSKA (reference sequence). The germline V and J ends were trimmed by 1 base and 3 bases, with 11 bases remaining between them. The CDR3 bases are TGCAGTGCTAGAGTCAGGGGGGGGACAGATACGCAGTATTTT. Its translation is CSARVRGGTDTQYF.

This clonotype has only a few counts. The V call is TRBV20-1, the J call TRBJ2-1; 8 bases map to TRBD2. V was pared by 4 bases and J by 4 bases, with 6 bases of the junction left unmatched. This CDR3 region has 14 residues. Germline-derived CDR1 and CDR2 are DFQATT and SNEGSKA (reference sequence). CDR3 DNA sequence: TGCAGTGCTATCGGAGCGGGGGATTACAATGAGCAGTTCTTC. It translates to CSAIGAGDYNEQFF.

A few counts support this clonotype. The chain carries TRBV10-3 and TRBJ2-1, with 7 bases lining up with TRBD1. V lost 6 bases and J lost 6; bases outside the gene matches: 11. The germline V gene encodes CDR1 ENHRY and CDR2 SYGVKD. The length of the CDR3 is 15 residues. This chain's CDR3 is CAISVDVQGINEQFF. The CDR3 DNA sequence: TGTGCCATCAGCGTGGATGTACAGGGGATCAATGAGCAGTTCTTC.

This clonotype was found many times. V gene TRBV19 combines with J gene TRBJ2-3; D not resolved. With 6 bases removed from V and 3 bases from J, the gap between germline ends came to 10 bases. Germline CDR1 reads LNHDA; CDR2 reads SQIVND (reference sequence). The length of the CDR3 is 13 residues. This chain's CDR3 is CASRNQATDTQYF. The CDR3 DNA is TGTGCCAGTAGGAACCAGGCGACAGATACGCAGTATTTT.

The rearrangement joins TRBV21-1 to TRBJ1-5; the table's D call, TRBD1, has no DNA check behind it. TRBV21-1 is a documented pseudogene. The CDR3 length is 15 residues. CDR3 bases: TGTGCCAGCAGCACCTGGACAGGGGACAATCAGCCCCAGCATTTT. It yields the protein CASSTWTGDNQPQHF.

At least ten counts were recorded for this clonotype. The gene calls are TRBV12-5 and TRBJ2-3; no reliable D call. The CDR3 length is 13 residues. Germline V CDR1 and CDR2: LGHNT, FRNRAP. The CDR3 reads CASSGLVVDTQYF. CDR3 bases: TGTGCGTCCTCCGGGCTAGTCGTAGATACGCAGTATTTT.

CDR3 amino acids: CASSAAEGYEQYF. CDR3 sequence (DNA): TGTGCCAGCAGCGCGGCTGAGGGGTACGAGCAGTACTTC. This chain uses TRBV13 with TRBJ2-7; D possibly matches TRBD1 or TRBD2 (5 bases each). This CDR3 has 13 residues. Trimming removed 5 bases from V and 4 bases from J, with 12 bases in between. Germline loops: CDR1 PRHDT, CDR2 FYEKMQ (reference sequence).

Ten or more counts support this clonotype. Here the CDR3 reads CASSLAFVGGSTDTQYF. The CDR3 DNA reads TGTGCCAGCAGTTTAGCGTTTGTCGGGGGAAGCACAGATACGCAGTATTTT. The V call is TRBV12-3 or TRBV12-4, the J call TRBJ2-3; a possible D gene is TRBD2 (6 bases). The CDR3 consists of 17 residues. V was trimmed by 0 bases and J by 0 bases, leaving 13 bases between them.

J is TRBJ1-1 and V is TRBV25-1, with D possibly being TRBD1 (6 bases). V lost 5 bases and J 5 bases, leaving 12 bases between the germline ends. The CDR3 has 13 residues. Looked up from germline, CDR1 is MGHDK and CDR2 is SYGVNS. The CDR3 reads CASSTTGRTEAFF. CDR3 nucleotide sequence: TGTGCCAGCAGTACCACAGGGCGGACTGAAGCTTTCTTT.

The CDR3 bases are TGCAGTGCTGGGGCAGAGAATACGCAGTATTTT. This encodes CSAGAENTQYF. The chain links TRBV20-1 to TRBJ2-3, with D possibly matching TRBD1 (5 bases). CDR1 DFQATT and CDR2 SNEGSKA come from the germline V gene (reference sequence). The ends were cut back, 5 bases at V and 7 bases at J, with 10 bases in the middle. This CDR3 has 11 amino acids.

This clonotype was seen more than once but under ten times. The J gene is TRBJ2-3, the V gene TRBV20-1, with D possibly TRBD2 on 7 matching bases. Germline CDR1 and CDR2: DFQATT and SNEGSKA (reference sequence). The CDR3 extends over 12 amino acids. V was clipped by 7 bases and J by 5 bases, with 13 bases between them. The CDR3 sequence: CSGGGLGDTQYF. The CDR3 region has the DNA TGCAGTGGGGGGGGCTTGGGAGATACGCAGTATTTT.

This clonotype was seen at least ten times. The chain carries TRBV19 and TRBJ2-3, with D possibly TRBD2 on 5 matching bases. Germline CDR1 and CDR2: LNHDA and SQIVND (reference sequence). The CDR3 is made up of 14 amino acids. V lost 6 bases, J lost 2 bases, and 12 bases lay in between. The CDR3 reads CASSRTGVTDTQYF. The CDR3 nucleotides are TGTGCCAGTAGCCGGACTGGGGTCACAGATACGCAGTATTTT.

This clonotype was seen at least ten times. This chain uses TRBV18 with TRBJ1-1, with D uncertain. The CDR3 runs 13 residues. The V end was cut by 3 bases, the J end by 7 bases, with 12 bases between. The V gene's germline CDR1 is KGHSH and CDR2 LQKENI. The CDR3 reads CASSPAGSIEAFF. The CDR3 nucleotides read TGTGCCAGCTCACCCGCTGGAAGCATTGAAGCTTTCTTT.

The rearrangement joins TRBV18 to TRBJ2-7; TRBD1 matches at 8 bases. V lost 3 bases and J lost 7; bases outside the gene matches: 11. Germline assignment: CDR1 KGHSH and CDR2 LQKENI. The CDR3 extends over 15 amino acids. Here the CDR3 reads CASSPPGQGGREQYF. DNA of the CDR3: TGTGCCAGCTCACCCCCTGGACAGGGTGGAAGGGAGCAGTACTTC.

This clonotype was seen repeatedly, ten times or more. V gene TRBV20-1 combines with J gene TRBJ2-4; weak D call: TRBD2 (5 bases). Germline V lookup: CDR1 DFQATT, CDR2 SNEGSKA (reference sequence). V was shortened by 0 bases and J by 9 bases, with 12 bases between the two germline ends. The CDR3 covers 13 residues. For the CDR3, the DNA is TGCAGTGCTAGAGATTTCGCCGGGGTCATTCAGTACTTC. Amino acids: CSARDFAGVIQYF.

This sequence joins TRBV20-1 and TRBJ2-7, with D possibly being TRBD2 (5 bases). Germline values: CDR1 DFQATT, CDR2 SNEGSKA (reference sequence). V was clipped by 0 bases and J by 1 base, with 19 bases between them. There are 17 residues in the CDR3. CDR3 loop: CSARDPVRGLGSYEQYF. The CDR3 DNA follows: TGCAGTGCTAGAGATCCGGTCCGGGGTCTCGGTTCCTACGAGCAGTACTTC.

This clonotype was seen repeatedly, ten times or more. The V and J genes are TRBV7-6 and TRBJ2-3; 14 nucleotides match TRBD2. Per germline, CDR1 SGHVS and CDR2 FNYEAQ. The V segment lost 4 bases and the J segment 4 bases; nucleotides outside the gene matches: 4. The CDR3 consists of 16 residues. Here the CDR3 reads CASSSGLAGGADTQYF. The CDR3 nucleotides are TGTGCCAGCAGCTCAGGACTAGCGGGGGGAGCAGATACGCAGTATTTT.

The table lists this clonotype with a few counts. The chain combines TRBV29-1 with TRBJ1-2; the match to TRBD1 covers 8 bases. The CDR3 length is 12 residues. Germline values: CDR1 SQVTM, CDR2 ANQGSEA. J lost 3 bases, V lost 6 bases, and 3 bases had no gene match. This CDR3 reads CSVETGDYGYTF. CDR3 nucleotide sequence: TGCAGCGTCGAGACAGGGGACTATGGCTACACCTTC.